The text below deals with one T cell receptor (beta chain). Original data processing: Counts of nucleated cells, estimated from reference gene primer amplification, were obtained. Using immunoSEQ multiplex PCR, the repertoire was profiled, and TCRdb retains in-frame clones only, with some absent. That table is the source of V, J and clone size, and D and trimming were worked out from the DNA. The repertoire includes 150,000 to 200,000 clones, around 85% of them detected once, and 9.8% sits in the top ten. Germline loops: CDR1 MNHEY, CDR2 SMNVEV (reference sequence). The CDR3 is 15 amino acids. Unmatched junction bases numbered 5, after V lost 3 bases and J lost 3 bases. The data originate from a study of blood T cell repertoires in COVID-19. Background on the study: The study drew acute and convalescent COVID-19 samples from the United States, Italy and Spain. The analysed material was cDNA or gDNA that came from T cells, B-cell-depleted T cells, or PBMCs.

Input material: peripheral blood. This chain links TRBV27 with TRBJ2-7; TRBD1 agrees at 10 bases. This receptor was taken from a woman older than 75 with acute or convalescent COVID-19. CDR3 in amino acids: CASSFAGTGVYEQYF. DNA for the CDR3: TGTGCCAGCAGTTTCGCCGGGACAGGGGTCTACGAGCAGTACTTC.